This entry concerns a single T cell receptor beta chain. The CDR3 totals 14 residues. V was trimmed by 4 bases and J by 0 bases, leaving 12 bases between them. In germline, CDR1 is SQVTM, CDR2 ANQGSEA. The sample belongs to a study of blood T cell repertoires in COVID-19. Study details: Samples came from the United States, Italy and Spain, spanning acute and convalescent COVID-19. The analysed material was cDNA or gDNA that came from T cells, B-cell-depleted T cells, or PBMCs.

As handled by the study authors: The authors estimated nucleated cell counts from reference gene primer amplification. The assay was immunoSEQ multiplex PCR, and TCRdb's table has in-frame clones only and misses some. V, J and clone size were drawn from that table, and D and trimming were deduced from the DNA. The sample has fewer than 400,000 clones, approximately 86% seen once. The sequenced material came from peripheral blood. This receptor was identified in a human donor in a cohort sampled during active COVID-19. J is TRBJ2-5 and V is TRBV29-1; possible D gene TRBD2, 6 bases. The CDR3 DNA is TGCAGCGTTGGCCCAGCGGGCCACCAAGAGACCCAGTACTTC. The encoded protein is CSVGPAGHQETQYF.